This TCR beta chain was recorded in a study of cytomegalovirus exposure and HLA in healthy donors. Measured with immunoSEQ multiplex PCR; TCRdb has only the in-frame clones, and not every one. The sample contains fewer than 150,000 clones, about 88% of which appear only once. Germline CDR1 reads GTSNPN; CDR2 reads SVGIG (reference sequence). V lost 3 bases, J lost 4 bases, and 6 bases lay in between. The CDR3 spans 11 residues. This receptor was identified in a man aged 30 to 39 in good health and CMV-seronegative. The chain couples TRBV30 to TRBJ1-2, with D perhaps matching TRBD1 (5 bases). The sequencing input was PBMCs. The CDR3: CAWRGGYGYTF. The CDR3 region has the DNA TGTGCCTGGAGGGGGGGCTATGGCTACACCTTC.